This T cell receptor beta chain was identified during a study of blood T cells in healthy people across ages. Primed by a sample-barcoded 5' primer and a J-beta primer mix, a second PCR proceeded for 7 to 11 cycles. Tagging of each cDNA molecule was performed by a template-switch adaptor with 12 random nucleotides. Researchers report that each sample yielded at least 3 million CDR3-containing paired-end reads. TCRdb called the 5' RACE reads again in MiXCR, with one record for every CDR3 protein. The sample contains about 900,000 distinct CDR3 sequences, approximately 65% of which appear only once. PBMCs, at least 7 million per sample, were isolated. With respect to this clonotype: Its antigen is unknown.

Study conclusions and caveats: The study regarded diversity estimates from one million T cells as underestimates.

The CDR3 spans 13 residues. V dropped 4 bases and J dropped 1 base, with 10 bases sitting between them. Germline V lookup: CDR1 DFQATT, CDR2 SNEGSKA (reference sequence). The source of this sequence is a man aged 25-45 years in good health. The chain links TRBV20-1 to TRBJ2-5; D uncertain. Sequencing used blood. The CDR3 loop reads CSATIQPQETQYF. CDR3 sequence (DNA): TGCAGTGCTACAATTCAGCCCCAAGAGACCCAGTACTTC.